A single sample gave rise to the 25 T cell receptor beta chains below, sequenced in a study of identical twins. MiXCR, run by TCRdb on the 5' RACE reads, gives a single entry per CDR3 protein. The data contain approximately 260,000 distinct CDR3 sequences, about 9% of them singletons. The sample was also reused in another study, on yellow fever vaccine responses in identical twins.

The sequencing sample was made of CD8+ T cells sorted from blood. The origin of the receptors is a woman between 18 and 29 years old in good health.

V gene TRBV3-1 combines with J gene TRBJ1-2; TRBD1 matches 12 bases. This CDR3 is built from 18 residues. CDR1 and CDR2 from the germline V gene are LGHDT and YNNKEL (reference sequence). Germline trimming cut 4 bases from V and 0 bases from J; bases unmatched to any gene: 9. DNA of the CDR3: TGTGCCAGCAGCCTCGCTGGGACAGGGGGCGAAGCTAACTATGGCTACACCTTC. This sequence encodes CASSLAGTGGEANYGYTF.

The chain employs TRBV27 and TRBJ2-5; D is possibly TRBD1 (7 bases). V was cut by 4 bases and J by 3 bases, with 15 bases left in between. Germline CDR1 reads MNHEY; CDR2 reads SMNVEV (reference sequence). The CDR3 is 15 residues long. The chain's CDR3 is CASSSVGGTEETQYF. The CDR3 DNA reads as TGTGCCAGCAGTTCCGTCGGCGGGACAGAAGAGACCCAGTACTTC.

In this sample, this clonotype turned up a few times. The chain uses TRBV5-1 and TRBJ1-1; TRBD1 agrees at 7 bases. The CDR3 covers 16 residues. J was trimmed by 0 bases and V by 4 bases; bases with no gene match: 9. The germline CDR1 and CDR2 sequences are SGHRS and YFSETQ. This CDR3 reads CASSNDRDQMNTEAFF. The CDR3 nucleotides are TGCGCCAGCAGCAACGACAGGGACCAAATGAACACTGAAGCTTTCTTT.

Ten or more counts support this clonotype. The chain couples TRBV4-1 to TRBJ2-1; a possible D gene is TRBD2 (5 bases). Between the trimmed V and J ends, which lost 0 bases and 8 bases, there was a span of 11 bases. Germline V gives CDR1 MGHRA, CDR2 YSYEKL. This CDR3 contains 14 residues. CDR3 bases: TGCGCCAGCAGCCAAGATCAGAGAGGGTATGAGCAGTTCTTC. This encodes CASSQDQRGYEQFF.

This clonotype was detected only a few times. This sequence joins TRBV27 and TRBJ2-2; 7 nucleotides match TRBD1. The V gene end was trimmed by 6 bases and the J gene end by 0 bases; junction bases not matched to a gene: 4. Germline CDR1 is MNHEY and CDR2 is SMNVEV (reference sequence). This CDR3 is built from 15 residues. The CDR3 loop reads CASSTGASNTGELFF. CDR3 DNA: TGTGCCAGCAGCACAGGGGCGTCGAACACCGGGGAGCTGTTTTTT.

V gene TRBV29-1 combines with J gene TRBJ2-3; 7 nucleotides align to TRBD2. V trimming: 4 bases; J trimming: 1 base; junction bases outside the gene matches: 2. Per germline, CDR1 SQVTM and CDR2 ANQGSEA. The CDR3 covers 13 residues. As DNA, the CDR3 is TGCAGCGTTGCTCTAGCGGGCACAGATACGCAGTATTTT. This sequence encodes CSVALAGTDTQYF.

This clonotype has ten or more counts. CDR3 DNA sequence: TGTGCCAGTAGCGGGCGATACAATGAGCAGTTCTTC. This gives the protein CASSGRYNEQFF. The gene calls are TRBV12-3 or TRBV12-4 and TRBJ2-1; 7 positions agree with TRBD2. The ends lost 9 bases at V and 4 bases at J; junction bases unmatched: 3. The CDR3 extends over 12 amino acids.

This clonotype was picked up many times. The chain carries TRBV12-3 or TRBV12-4 and TRBJ1-2; TRBD1 agrees at 10 bases. V was clipped by 5 bases and J by 3 bases; unmatched bases: 6. The CDR3 is made up of 15 amino acids. The CDR3 DNA follows: TGTGCCAGCAGTAAGATGACAGGGGGCGACTATGGCTACACCTTC. Protein: CASSKMTGGDYGYTF.

The rearrangement links TRBV27 to TRBJ2-1, with TRBD2 identical over 8 bases. V lost 5 bases and J lost 5; bases outside the gene matches: 14. Germline-derived CDR1 and CDR2 are MNHEY and SMNVEV (reference sequence). CDR3 length: 17 amino acids. The CDR3 here is CASSGLKREMGDNEQFF. Here the CDR3 DNA reads TGTGCCAGCAGTGGTCTCAAGCGGGAGATGGGTGACAATGAGCAGTTCTTC.

This clonotype was recorded at least ten times. CDR3 coding DNA: TGTGCCAGCAGCTTAACCGGGACAGATTACTACGAGCAGTACTTC. Its translation is CASSLTGTDYYEQYF. The chain employs TRBV7-8 and TRBJ2-7, with 7 bases identical to TRBD1. V lost 2 bases and J lost 3; bases outside the gene matches: 7. Germline V lookup: CDR1 SGHVS, CDR2 FQNEAQ. CDR3 length: 15 amino acids.

This clonotype has at least ten counts. The chain employs TRBV6-2 or TRBV6-3 and TRBJ2-7; 10 nucleotides align to TRBD2. The V and J ends lost 7 bases and 3 bases, in that order; junction bases with no gene match: 9. CDR3 size: 15 residues. Germline CDR1 and CDR2: MNHEY and SVGEGT. The DNA of the CDR3 is TGTGCCAGCAAAAGAGAGGCTAGCGGGAGCTACGAGCAGTACTTC. Translating it yields CASKREASGSYEQYF.

In this sample, this clonotype turned up a few times. This chain connects TRBV11-2 to TRBJ2-7, with TRBD1 matching 7 bases. V dropped 2 bases and J dropped 2; count of bases not matched to a gene: 9. Germline values: CDR1 SGHAT, CDR2 FQNNGV. The CDR3 totals 16 residues. The CDR3 DNA sequence: TGTGCCAGCAGCTTATATACGACAGGGTTAACCTACGAGCAGTACTTC. Translating gives CASSLYTTGLTYEQYF.

Only a few counts were recorded for this clonotype. The genes are TRBV27 and TRBJ1-2, with 9 nucleotides matching TRBD1. The CDR3 loop spans 14 amino acids. The V gene end was trimmed by 5 bases and the J gene end by 4 bases; junction bases not matched to a gene: 5. Germline CDR1 MNHEY, CDR2 SMNVEV (reference sequence). Here the CDR3 DNA reads TGTGCCAGCAGTGTACAGGGGGCGGGCTATGGCTACACCTTC. Amino acids: CASSVQGAGYGYTF.

The J gene is TRBJ2-6, the V gene TRBV10-3, with D possibly TRBD2 on 6 matching bases. Trimming removed 0 bases from V and 0 bases from J, with 12 bases in between. The germline V gene has CDR1 ENHRY and CDR2 SYGVKD. This CDR3 comprises 18 residues. The CDR3 DNA is TGTGCCATCAGTGAGTCCGGGGGTTATCCCTCTGGGGCCAACGTCCTGACTTTC. It yields the protein CAISESGGYPSGANVLTF.

Ten or more counts support this clonotype. V and J are TRBV3-1 and TRBJ2-7, with D possibly being TRBD1 (6 bases). Germline V CDR1 and CDR2: LGHDT, YNNKEL (reference sequence). The CDR3 covers 14 residues. Trimming cost V 0 bases and J 5 bases, with 11 bases left between them. The CDR3 DNA reads TGTGCCAGCAGCCAAGATCAGGGGACGGACGAGCAGTACTTC. This gives the protein CASSQDQGTDEQYF.

This clonotype was recorded at least ten times. The CDR3, as DNA: TGTGCCAGCAGCTTAGCCAGGGGTTGGGAGCAGTACTTC. Protein sequence: CASSLARGWEQYF. The rearrangement uses TRBV7-2 and TRBJ2-7, with D perhaps matching TRBD1 (6 bases). Per germline, CDR1 SGHTA and CDR2 FQGNSA. The CDR3 loop spans 13 amino acids. The V end was cut by 0 bases, the J end by 7 bases, with 10 bases between.

This clonotype turned up a few times. DNA of the CDR3: TGTGCCAGCAGTTACAACAGGATCTATGGCTACACCTTC. Its protein is CASSYNRIYGYTF. This chain connects TRBV6-2 or TRBV6-3 to TRBJ1-2; D is possibly TRBD1 (5 bases). This CDR3 region has 13 residues. Germline values: CDR1 MNHEY, CDR2 SVGEGT. The V gene lost 2 bases and the J gene lost 4 bases, with 8 bases spanning the gap.

The sample holds a few counts of this clonotype. The chain carries TRBV10-3 and TRBJ2-7; 7 bases line up with TRBD2. The CDR3 is 12 amino acids. CDR1 is ENHRY, CDR2 SYGVKD, per germline. With 9 bases clipped from V and 5 bases from J, the junction kept 7 bases outside the gene matches. CDR3 loop: CAIGRELDEQYF. CDR3 DNA: TGTGCCATTGGGCGGGAGCTCGACGAGCAGTACTTC.

This clonotype was recorded a few times. V usage is TRBV12-5 and J usage is TRBJ2-2; 14 positions agree with TRBD2. After removal of 6 bases from V and 2 bases from J, the junction contained 11 bases not matched to a gene. The CDR3 consists of 19 residues. Germline-derived CDR1 and CDR2 are LGHNT and FRNRAP. The CDR3 coding sequence is TGTGCTAGTGGGTCGGCCGGGACTAGCGGGAGAGATAACACCGGGGAGCTGTTTTTT. Its protein product is CASGSAGTSGRDNTGELFF.

In its sample, this clonotype was seen many times. This rearrangement joins TRBV7-9 to TRBJ2-4; TRBD1 matches 7 bases. With V trimmed by 5 bases and J by 5 bases, 6 bases remained unmatched. This CDR3 region has 14 residues. The V gene's germline CDR1 is SEHNR and CDR2 FQNEAQ (reference sequence). CDR3 sequence: CASSERDSENIQYF. DNA for the CDR3: TGTGCCAGCAGCGAAAGGGACAGCGAAAACATTCAGTACTTC.

This clonotype was counted ten times or more. The chain combines TRBV6-4 with TRBJ2-3; no clear D. The CDR3 has 13 residues. Germline CDR1 MRHNA, CDR2 SNTAGT. V was pared by 3 bases and J by 1 base, with 5 bases between. The CDR3 DNA is TGTGCCAGCAGTGAGGCTGGCACAGATACGCAGTATTTT. Its translation: CASSEAGTDTQYF.

V gene TRBV3-1 combines with J gene TRBJ2-7, with 11 positions matching TRBD2. V was clipped by 3 bases and J by 0 bases; unmatched bases: 4. The germline V gene has CDR1 LGHDT and CDR2 YNNKEL (reference sequence). CDR3 length: 16 residues. CDR3 sequence (DNA): TGTGCCAGCAGCCAGGGACTAGCGGATAGCTCCTACGAGCAGTACTTC. Translated, it gives CASSQGLADSSYEQYF.

A remark on this clonotype: This likely comes from a read error, as the CDR3 has no conserved phenylalanine or tryptophan at its end. The chain is built from TRBV5-1 and TRBJ2-1, with 9 nucleotides matching TRBD2. Trimming removed 0 bases from V and 0 bases from J; junction bases left unmatched: 4. CDR3 size: 17 residues. From germline, CDR1 is SGHRS and CDR2 YFSETQ. CDR3: CASSLEGSGSSYNEQFS. The CDR3 DNA is TGCGCCAGCAGCTTGGAAGGTAGCGGGAGCTCCTACAATGAGCAGTTCTCC.

Concerning this clonotype itself: Since a much larger clone is just one base distant, this may be a read error. V is TRBV12-3 or TRBV12-4 and J is TRBJ2-1; perhaps TRBD2 as D (6 bases). This CDR3 has 12 amino acids. Trimming shortened V by 3 bases and J by 11 bases, and 11 bases separated the two germline ends. The CDR3 protein is CASSFGGDQQFF. DNA for the CDR3: TGTGCCAGCAGTTTCGGGGGAGATCAGCAGTTCTTC.

The chain is built from TRBV11-2 and TRBJ2-5, with TRBD2 matching 9 bases. Germline CDR1 SGHAT, CDR2 FQNNGV. V lost 3 bases and J lost 5; bases outside the gene matches: 4. This CDR3 comprises 14 residues. For the CDR3, the DNA is TGTGCCAGCAGCTTCGGCGGGGGGGCGGAGACCCAGTACTTC. Protein: CASSFGGGAETQYF.